This T cell receptor (beta chain) was profiled in a study of blood T cells in healthy people across ages. Study at large: Roughly one uniquely barcoded beta molecule per two T cells was captured.

Germline CDR1 is LNHNV and CDR2 is YYDKDF (reference sequence). The CDR3 totals 13 residues. With 3 bases removed from V and 5 bases from J, the gap between germline ends came to 10 bases. In its sample, this clonotype was seen a few times. Each sample provided at least 5.5 micrograms of extracted total RNA. A second PCR, run for roughly 6 to 11 cycles, used a sample-barcoded 5' primer plus a J-beta primer mix. Tags on each cDNA molecule came from a template-switch adaptor with 12 random nucleotides. The yield of each sample was at least 2.5 million CDR3-containing paired-end reads. MiXCR was run by TCRdb on the 5' RACE reads, yielding one entry per CDR3 protein. The data contain hundreds of thousands of distinct CDR3 sequences, over 45% of them seen just once; the ten biggest clones take up roughly 34%.

Material: blood. The TCR was taken from a woman aged 55-69 years in good health. The J gene is TRBJ2-5, the V gene TRBV15; D not certain. The CDR3 loop is CATSSLVVETQYF. The DNA for the CDR3 is TGTGCCACCAGCAGTTTAGTGGTGGAGACCCAGTACTTC.